This is a list of T cell receptor beta chains from one sample in a study of T cells in Graves' hyperthyroidism and ophthalmopathy. From the multiplex PCR reads, TCRdb called clonotypes with MiXCR, one entry per CDR3 protein. The sample has about 700,000 distinct CDR3 sequences; 14% are singletons. Sequencing was carried out using blood. These receptors were obtained from a woman between 18 and 29 years old with Graves' hyperthyroidism. The CDR3 runs from the conserved cysteine through the conserved F or W. A D gene is named only where the DNA matches it firmly. Where a row states a size, it is once, few, many or the class of an expanded clone; other rows omit it.

clone_size,j_call,v_call,d_call,cdr3_aa,cdr3_nt
many,TRBJ2-7,TRBV6-1,TRBD1,CASSTARGQLLEQYF,TGTGCCAGCAGCACCGCTCGGGGACAGCTACTTGAGCAGTACTTC
many,TRBJ1-5,TRBV28,-,CATAEDGYNQPQHF,TGTGCCACTGCCGAGGATGGGTACAATCAGCCCCAGCATTTT
few,TRBJ2-7,TRBV3-1,-,CASSHGAAGEQYF,TGTGCCAGCAGCCATGGAGCCGCGGGCGAGCAGTACTTC
many,TRBJ2-1,TRBV28,-,CASKRTRRNEQFF,TGTGCCAGCAAGAGGACTCGAAGGAATGAGCAGTTCTTC
many,TRBJ2-2,TRBV11-2,TRBD2,CASSVAGTMRTGELFF,TGTGCCAGCAGCGTCGCCGGGACTATGAGGACCGGGGAGCTGTTTTTT
many,TRBJ1-2,TRBV20-1,-,CSASWGDYGYTF,TGCAGTGCTAGTTGGGGGGACTATGGCTACACCTTC
many,TRBJ2-7,TRBV30,TRBD2,CASSAGGAAYEQYF,TGTGCCTCCTCGGCCGGGGGGGCCGCTTACGAGCAGTACTTC
few,TRBJ2-3,TRBV4-1,-,CASRVGESTDTQYF,TGCGCCAGCAGGGTGGGGGAGAGCACAGATACGCAGTATTTT
few,TRBJ2-1,TRBV27,TRBD2,CASSLWSSSGRPPGEQFF,TGTGCCAGCAGTTTATGGTCGTCTAGCGGGAGACCTCCAGGTGAGCAGTTCTTC
few,TRBJ2-4,TRBV2,-,CASRVNLAKNIQYF,TGTGCCAGCCGGGTAAACCTAGCCAAAAACATTCAGTACTTC
-,TRBJ1-4,TRBV3-1,-,CASSHLDKQKLFF,TGTGCCAGCAGCCATCTCGATAAGCAAAAACTGTTTTTT
few,TRBJ2-1,TRBV11-3,-,CASSGPSVEQFF,TGTGCCAGCAGCGGACCTAGCGTTGAGCAGTTCTTC
many,TRBJ2-1,TRBV6-5,TRBD2,CASSYSFGRSNNEQFF,TGTGCCAGCAGTTACTCTTTCGGGAGGAGCAACAATGAGCAGTTCTTC
-,TRBJ2-3,TRBV9,TRBD2,CASSPHIAGVGTDTQYF,TGTGCCAGCAGCCCGCACATTGCGGGAGTTGGCACAGATACGCAGTATTTT
once,TRBJ1-4,TRBV5-1,TRBD1,CASSKTGATNEKLFF,TGCGCCAGCAGCAAGACAGGGGCAACTAATGAAAAACTGTTTTTT
many,TRBJ1-5,TRBV28,-,CASSLGISNQPQHF,TGTGCCAGCAGTTTGGGGATTAGCAATCAGCCCCAGCATTTT
-,TRBJ2-5,TRBV4-1,TRBD2,CASSRGAGGPQETQYF,TGCGCCAGCAGCCGCGGAGCGGGGGGGCCCCAAGAGACCCAGTACTTC
many,TRBJ2-3,TRBV28,-,CASSLGQGASTDTQYF,TGTGCCAGCAGTTTAGGGCAGGGTGCCAGCACAGATACGCAGTATTTT
many,TRBJ1-1,TRBV27,TRBD1,CASSPGQGIVEAFF,TGTGCCAGCAGTCCCGGACAGGGCATAGTCGAAGCTTTCTTT
-,TRBJ2-2,TRBV30,TRBD1,CAWSGTGFGELFF,TGTGCCTGGAGTGGGACAGGTTTCGGGGAGCTGTTTTTT
-,TRBJ1-5,TRBV6-9,TRBD1,CASSYLDRVNQPQHF,TGTGCCAGCAGTTACCTCGACAGGGTCAATCAGCCCCAGCATTTT
-,TRBJ2-1,TRBV4-1,-,CASSQPHRGGNEQFF,TGCGCCAGCAGCCAACCCCACAGGGGGGGGAATGAGCAGTTCTTC
once,TRBJ2-5,TRBV5-4,-,CASSPTSLRGSETQYF,TGTGCCAGCAGCCCGACGTCCCTCAGGGGTTCAGAGACCCAGTACTTC
few,TRBJ1-1,TRBV28,-,CASSLAVAQNTEAFF,TGTGCCAGCAGCCTCGCGGTGGCACAGAACACCGAAGCTTTCTTT
many,TRBJ2-1,TRBV3-1,-,CASSHPTNNEQFF,TGTGCCAGCAGCCATCCTACTAACAATGAGCAGTTCTTC
few,TRBJ2-7,TRBV4-2,TRBD2,CASSQESPQLAGEYEQYF,TGTGCCAGCAGCCAAGAATCCCCCCAGCTAGCGGGAGAATACGAGCAGTACTTC
-,TRBJ1-5,TRBV30,-,CAWSDGTAANQPQHF,TGTGCCTGGAGCGACGGGACGGCGGCCAATCAGCCCCAGCATTTT
-,TRBJ2-1,TRBV30,TRBD2,CAWSGGRLAGGYSQYNEQFF,TGTGCCTGGAGTGGTGGACGACTAGCGGGAGGTTACTCTCAGTACAATGAGCAGTTCTTC
many,TRBJ2-5,TRBV28,-,CASSPSPGTTQETQYF,TGTGCCAGCAGTCCCAGCCCCGGGACAACTCAAGAGACCCAGTACTTC
few,TRBJ1-3,TRBV10-3,-,CASEVNTGNTIYF,TGTGCCAGTGAGGTGAATACTGGAAACACCATATATTTT
-,TRBJ2-1,TRBV5-5,TRBD2,CASSPRGAGGRLEQFF,TGTGCCAGCAGCCCCCGGGGGGCGGGAGGTAGGCTTGAGCAGTTCTTC
-,TRBJ2-1,TRBV6-1,TRBD1,CASRRTGDSYNGQFF,TGTGCCAGCAGGAGGACAGGGGACTCCTACAATGGGCAGTTCTTC
many,TRBJ2-7,TRBV2,-,CASSEAWGREQYF,TGTGCCAGCAGTGAAGCGTGGGGGAGGGAGCAGTACTTC
few,TRBJ1-2,TRBV29-1,-,CSVEALWGYTF,TGCAGCGTTGAAGCGTTATGGGGCTACACCTTC
many,TRBJ2-7,TRBV6-1,-,CASGAGTRFGSYEQYF,TGTGCCAGCGGCGCCGGGACCAGGTTTGGTTCCTACGAGCAGTACTTC
-,TRBJ2-2,TRBV7-9,-,CASSFPDFLGRELFF,TGTGCCAGCAGCTTCCCGGACTTTTTGGGCCGGGAGCTGTTTTTT
-,TRBJ2-1,TRBV6-2/TRBV6-3,-,CASSKHRNEQFF,TGTGCCAGCAGCAAACATCGGAATGAGCAGTTCTTC
many,TRBJ2-7,TRBV5-1,-,CASSLFDGGPEQEQYF,TGCGCCAGCAGCTTGTTTGACGGAGGGCCGGAGCAAGAGCAGTACTTC
-,TRBJ1-1,TRBV3-1,TRBD1,CASSHYYRGNTEAFF,TGTGCCAGCAGCCACTACTACAGGGGAAACACTGAAGCTTTCTTT
-,TRBJ2-5,TRBV7-6,-,CASSPGQELQETQYF,TGTGCCAGCAGCCCCGGACAAGAACTTCAAGAGACCCAGTATTTC